These 28 T cell receptor beta chains were all obtained from the same sample, sequenced in a study of blood T cell repertoires in COVID-19. Profiled with immunoSEQ multiplex PCR; TCRdb holds only in-frame clones, not every one. Of approximately 31,000 clones listed, roughly 90% are singletons. Source material: peripheral blood. These receptors originate from a human donor with active COVID-19. The donor label of this sample is uncertain.

As concerns this clone: A junction boundary mismatches the germline segment, possibly from a read error. V and J are TRBV7-7 and TRBJ2-2, with D perhaps TRBD1 (6 bases). The germline CDR1 and CDR2 sequences are SSHAT and FNYEAQ (reference sequence). The CDR3 totals 16 residues. Here the CDR3 DNA reads TGTGCTAGCAGCTCCAGGACAGTCTCGGGGAGCGGGGAGCTGTTTTTT. Encoded protein: CASSSRTVSGSGELFF.

This chain links TRBV27 with TRBJ2-7; a possible D gene is TRBD1 (5 bases). Germline lookup yields CDR1 MNHEY and CDR2 SMNVEV (reference sequence). The length of the CDR3 is 13 residues. V gave up 0 bases and J gave up 3 bases, with 6 bases separating them. CDR3 nucleotide sequence: TGTGCCAGCAGTTTATCGCAGGGCTACGAGCAGTACTTC. It codes for CASSLSQGYEQYF.

The chain's CDR3 is CASSPGLHPGELFF. Written as DNA, the CDR3 is TGTGCCAGCAGCCCGGGACTTCATCCCGGGGAGCTGTTTTTT. The chain combines TRBV7-9 with TRBJ2-2; D is perhaps TRBD2 (6 bases). The V gene's germline CDR1 is SEHNR and CDR2 FQNEAQ (reference sequence). V gave up 5 bases and J gave up 6 bases, with 13 bases separating them. The CDR3 runs 14 residues.

V is TRBV6-5 and J is TRBJ1-2, with D possibly being TRBD1 (6 bases). V dropped 6 bases and J dropped 4 bases, with 9 bases sitting between them. This CDR3 has 12 amino acids. Germline values: CDR1 MNHEY, CDR2 SVGAGI. The CDR3 loop reads CASRGTRYGYTF. As DNA, the CDR3 is TGTGCCAGCAGGGGGACACGCTATGGCTACACCTTC.

The V gene is TRBV7-9, the J gene TRBJ1-2; D remains unclear. V was pared by 4 bases and J by 4 bases, with 10 bases between. CDR3 length equals 13 residues. Germline V gene sequence: CDR1 SEHNR, CDR2 FQNEAQ (reference sequence). CDR3 sequence (DNA): TGTGCCAGCAGCTCCGACGGAGGCTATGGCTACACCTTC. Its translation: CASSSDGGYGYTF. Together with reference TRBV7-9 and TRBJ1-2, the CDR3 gives the full variable domain: DTGVSQNPRHKITKRGQNVTFRCDPISEHNRLYWYRQTLGQGPEFLTYFQNEAQLEKSRLLSDRFSAERPKGSFSTLEIQRTEQGDSAMYLCASSSDGGYGYTFGSGTRLTVV.

V gene TRBV4-2 combines with J gene TRBJ1-3, with 10 nucleotides matching TRBD1. V was pared by 3 bases and J by 3 bases, with 17 bases of the junction left unmatched. Per germline, CDR1 LGHNA and CDR2 YNFKEQ. The CDR3 spans 20 residues. This chain's CDR3 is CASSHTLGDRGRGRGNTIYF. The CDR3 DNA reads as TGTGCCAGCAGCCACACATTGGGGGACAGGGGTCGTGGTCGTGGAAACACCATATATTTT.

The chain joins TRBV6-5 to TRBJ2-3, with 8 bases identical to TRBD2. This CDR3 spans 16 amino acids. V lost 4 bases, J lost 3 bases, and 9 bases stayed unmatched. CDR1 and CDR2 from the germline V gene are MNHEY and SVGAGI. DNA of the CDR3: TGTGCCAGCAGTTTAGGCGGGGGGCCGCTTACAGATACGCAGTATTTT. This sequence encodes CASSLGGGPLTDTQYF.

This chain connects TRBV2 to TRBJ1-4; a weak D match, TRBD1 (5 bases). CDR1 and CDR2 (germline): SNHLY, FYNNEI. V was cut by 6 bases and J by 7 bases, with 18 bases left in between. This CDR3 spans 15 amino acids. CDR3 region: CASRAQGRVGEKLFF. CDR3 nucleotide sequence: TGTGCCAGCAGAGCCCAGGGCAGGGTGGGTGAAAAACTGTTTTTT. The full variable domain, rest sourced from reference TRBV2 and TRBJ1-4, is EPEVTQTPSHQVTQMGQEVILRCVPISNHLYFYWYRQILGQKVEFLVSFYNNEISEKSEIFDDQFSVERPDGSNFTLKIRSTKLEDSAMYFCASRAQGRVGEKLFFGSGTQLSVL.

This clone was picked up one time. The rearrangement uses TRBV11-2 and TRBJ1-6, with D maybe TRBD1 (6 bases). Germline values: CDR1 SGHAT, CDR2 FQNNGV. Trimming stripped 1 base from V and 7 bases from J, with 11 bases between. The CDR3 runs 15 residues. Written as DNA, the CDR3 is TGTGCCAGCAGCTTAGTTCACCAGGGGAATTCACCCCTCCACTTT. Translated, it gives CASSLVHQGNSPLHF.

This chain links TRBV3-1 (or the pseudogene TRBV3-2) with TRBJ2-7; D gene unclear. V was cut by 1 base and J by 3 bases, with 4 bases left in between. Germline CDR1 LGHDT, CDR2 YNNKEL (reference sequence). The CDR3 is made up of 12 amino acids. The CDR3 DNA sequence: TGTGCCAGCAGCCAAGTGAGCTACGAGCAGTACTTC. Amino acid sequence: CASSQVSYEQYF.

This chain links TRBV27 with TRBJ2-2; D may be TRBD2 (6 bases). CDR1 is MNHEY and CDR2 is SMNVEV in the germline V gene (reference sequence). V was cut by 4 bases and J by 4 bases, with 16 bases left in between. This CDR3 has 16 residues. The CDR3 protein is CASSSSGVAVTGELFF. Written as DNA, the CDR3 is TGTGCCAGCAGTTCCTCCGGGGTAGCGGTCACCGGGGAGCTGTTTTTT.

Comment on this clone: An end of the junction differs from the germline gene, which may be a read error. The V and J genes are TRBV7-7 and TRBJ2-5, with D tentatively TRBD1 (6 bases). Germline values: CDR1 SSHAT, CDR2 FNYEAQ (reference sequence). This CDR3 contains 16 residues. CDR3 bases: TGTGCTAGCAGCCCCCGAGGGTGGGGGCCACAAGAGACCCAGTACTTC. This translates into CASSPRGWGPQETQYF. The full variable domain, in which reference TRBV7-7 and TRBJ2-5 provide the parts outside the CDR3, is GAGVSQSPRYKVTKRGQDVTLRCDPISSHATLYWYQQALGQGPEFLTYFNYEAQPDKSGLPSDRFSAERPEGSISTLTIQRTEQRDSAMYRCASSPRGWGPQETQYFGPGTRLLVL.

This clone was picked up a small number of times. The chain links TRBV6-2 or TRBV6-3 to TRBJ2-7, with D possibly matching TRBD2 (5 bases). CDR3 length: 15 amino acids. The V and J ends lost 2 bases and 1 base respectively, with 12 bases between them. Germline CDR1 and CDR2: MNHEY and SVGEGT. The CDR3 DNA reads as TGTGCCAGCAGTTACGCGGACTCTCCTTCCTACGAGCAGTACTTC. Translating it yields CASSYADSPSYEQYF.

The rearrangement uses TRBV7-9 and TRBJ2-1; 9 nucleotides match TRBD1. The CDR3 consists of 16 residues. The V and J ends lost 5 bases and 4 bases, in that order; junction bases with no gene match: 9. CDR1 is SEHNR, CDR2 FQNEAQ, per germline (reference sequence). CDR3 loop: CASSRPGTGLYNEQFF. CDR3 bases: TGTGCCAGCAGCCGACCCGGGACAGGGCTTTACAATGAGCAGTTCTTC. The complete variable domain, with remaining parts taken from reference TRBV7-9 and TRBJ2-1, reads DTGVSQNPRHKITKRGQNVTFRCDPISEHNRLYWYRQTLGQGPEFLTYFQNEAQLEKSRLLSDRFSAERPKGSFSTLEIQRTEQGDSAMYLCASSRPGTGLYNEQFFGPGTRLTVL.

This clone was detected a few times. The gene calls are TRBV5-1 and TRBJ2-7, with 13 bases matching TRBD2. The CDR3 length is 16 residues. Germline-derived CDR1 and CDR2 are SGHRS and YFSETQ. Unmatched junction bases numbered 6, after V lost 1 base and J lost 5 bases. The CDR3 sequence is CASSLYGLAGANEQYF. As DNA, the CDR3 is TGCGCCAGCAGCTTGTATGGACTAGCGGGGGCCAACGAGCAGTACTTC. Based on the CDR3 plus reference TRBV5-1 and TRBJ2-7, the full variable domain is KAGVTQTPRYLIKTRGQQVTLSCSPISGHRSVSWYQQTPGQGLQFLFEYFSETQRNKGNFPGRFSGRQFSNSRSEMNVSTLELGDSALYLCASSLYGLAGANEQYFGPGTRLTVT.

This clone was picked up one time. V usage is TRBV5-5 and J usage is TRBJ2-7, with TRBD2 as a possible D gene (6 bases). Germline V gene sequence: CDR1 SGHKS, CDR2 YYEKEE (reference sequence). V was pared by 3 bases and J by 0 bases, with 13 bases between. The CDR3 consists of 15 residues. The CDR3: CASSWEAGLSYEQYF. In nucleotides, the CDR3 is TGTGCCAGCAGCTGGGAGGCAGGGCTCTCCTACGAGCAGTACTTC.

The V call is TRBV27, the J call TRBJ2-1; D ambiguous. V lost 3 bases and J lost 0, with 12 bases in between. Germline lookup yields CDR1 MNHEY and CDR2 SMNVEV (reference sequence). This CDR3 region has 16 residues. The CDR3 DNA sequence: TGTGCCAGCAGTTTGATCAGGCGTAGCTCCTACAATGAGCAGTTCTTC. It yields the protein CASSLIRRSSYNEQFF.

The chain is built from TRBV9 and TRBJ2-3, with 7 bases aligning to TRBD2. From germline, CDR1 is SGDLS and CDR2 YYNGEE. CDR3 size: 16 residues. V shed 5 bases, J shed 1 base, and the junction held 10 bases outside the gene matches. The CDR3 bases are TGTGCCAGCAGTGCGACTAGCCTAGTCGGCACAGATACGCAGTATTTT. Translation: CASSATSLVGTDTQYF. Full variable domain (missing parts from reference TRBV9 and TRBJ2-3): DSGVTQTPKHLITATGQRVTLRCSPRSGDLSVYWYQQSLDQGLQFLIQYYNGEERAKGNILERFSAQQFPDLHSELNLSSLELGDSALYFCASSATSLVGTDTQYFGPGTRLTVL.

This sequence joins TRBV2 and TRBJ2-5, with 7 nucleotides matching TRBD2. CDR1 is SNHLY, CDR2 FYNNEI, per germline. This CDR3 region has 11 residues. V dropped 8 bases and J dropped 5; count of bases not matched to a gene: 2. The chain's CDR3 is CASGSGETQYF. The CDR3 coding sequence is TGTGCCAGCGGTAGCGGGGAGACCCAGTACTTC.

CDR3 region: CASSLDASDRDGRYNSPLHF. In DNA form, the CDR3 reads TGTGCCAGCAGCTTAGACGCTAGTGACAGGGATGGTAGGTATAATTCACCCCTCCACTTT. The chain links TRBV7-4 to TRBJ1-6; 7 bases are shared with TRBD1. After removal of 1 base from V and 4 bases from J, the junction contained 16 bases not matched to a gene. Germline V gives CDR1 SGHVT, CDR2 SQSDAQ. The CDR3 contains 20 residues.

The genes are TRBV9 and TRBJ2-2; D is possibly TRBD2 (6 bases). This CDR3 is 20 amino acids long. Germline assignment: CDR1 SGDLS and CDR2 YYNGEE. Trimming took off 0 bases at V and 2 bases at J, with 23 bases between the two ends. The CDR3 loop is CASSVEFRGLSGENTGELFF. In DNA, the CDR3 is TGTGCCAGCAGCGTAGAGTTCCGGGGGTTAAGCGGAGAAAACACCGGGGAGCTGTTTTTT. Full variable domain (remainder filled in from reference TRBV9 and TRBJ2-2): DSGVTQTPKHLITATGQRVTLRCSPRSGDLSVYWYQQSLDQGLQFLIQYYNGEERAKGNILERFSAQQFPDLHSELNLSSLELGDSALYFCASSVEFRGLSGENTGELFFGEGSRLTVL.

This chain connects TRBV27 to TRBJ1-2, with D maybe TRBD1 (5 bases). V was clipped by 2 bases and J by 1 base, with 8 bases between them. The CDR3 is 14 residues long. CDR1 is MNHEY, CDR2 SMNVEV, per germline (reference sequence). In nucleotides, the CDR3 is TGTGCCAGCAGTTTAACAGGATTTAACTATGGCTACACCTTC. This encodes CASSLTGFNYGYTF.

J is TRBJ2-3 and V is TRBV10-2, with TRBD2 identical over 9 bases. The J segment lost 5 bases and the V segment lost 5 bases, leaving 8 bases of the junction unmatched. Per the germline V gene, CDR1 is WSHSY and CDR2 is SAAADI. CDR3 length: 15 amino acids. CDR3 coding DNA: TGCGCCAGCAGTTCTAGCGGGGTCTCTAAAGATACGCAGTATTTT. The encoded protein is CASSSSGVSKDTQYF.

This clone was detected a few times. This rearrangement joins TRBV27 to TRBJ1-5, with D possibly being TRBD1 (5 bases). Germline V lookup: CDR1 MNHEY, CDR2 SMNVEV (reference sequence). Trimming cost V 2 bases and J 7 bases, with 12 bases left between them. This CDR3 is built from 14 residues. CDR3 sequence reads: CASSLGGNRQPQHF. The CDR3 bases are TGTGCCAGCAGTTTAGGGGGGAATAGGCAGCCCCAGCATTTT.

V gene TRBV27 combines with J gene TRBJ1-2; 7 nucleotides match TRBD1. This CDR3 has 15 residues. The V gene's germline CDR1 is MNHEY and CDR2 SMNVEV (reference sequence). J gave up 8 bases and V 10 bases, and 19 bases lay outside the gene matches. The CDR3 sequence is CAIGDRATSTTGYTF. Here the CDR3 DNA reads TGTGCCATCGGGGACAGAGCCACGTCCACGACAGGCTACACCTTC.

The chain joins TRBV19 to TRBJ1-1; 8 bases are a match to TRBD1. The CDR3 sequence is 14 residues long. J was trimmed by 0 bases and V by 5 bases; bases with no gene match: 2. Germline-derived CDR1 and CDR2 are LNHDA and SQIVND (reference sequence). The CDR3 DNA is TGTGCCAGTAGTCCCAGGGGGCTGAACACTGAAGCTTTCTTT. This gives the protein CASSPRGLNTEAFF.

The sample holds one count of this clone. The chain combines TRBV2 with TRBJ1-1; D is uncertain. CDR3 size: 12 residues. Germline V CDR1 and CDR2: SNHLY, FYNNEI. The ends were cut back, 8 bases at V and 1 base at J, with 8 bases in the middle. The CDR3 loop reads CASETSNTEAFF. As DNA, the CDR3 is TGTGCCAGCGAAACATCGAACACTGAAGCTTTCTTT.

The V call is TRBV7-9, the J call TRBJ1-2, with D perhaps TRBD1 (6 bases). The germline V gene has CDR1 SEHNR and CDR2 FQNEAQ (reference sequence). V lost 5 bases and J 0 bases, leaving 13 bases between the germline ends. CDR3 size: 15 residues. Written as DNA, the CDR3 is TGTGCCAGCAGCCCCACAGGGTTAGCTAACTATGGCTACACCTTC. Translation: CASSPTGLANYGYTF.